The 21 T cell receptor beta chains in this list originate from one sample, sequenced in a study of tumor and adjacent non-tumor tissue in lung cancer. No cell sorting was done before RNA was extracted from the tissue. A modified ARM-PCR protocol with three rounds of nested PCR amplified TCRbeta. One entry per CDR3 protein results from TCRdb running MiXCR on the multiplex PCR reads. The sample comprises 75,000 to 80,000 distinct CDR3 sequences, approximately 79% of which are singletons, and about 14% rests with the top ten. Source material: lung tumor tissue. The receptors shown here come from a woman in her fifties or sixties with non-small cell lung cancer.

This clonotype came up once. Compared with germline, one end of the junction differs, possibly owing to a read error. This rearrangement joins TRBV20-1 to TRBJ2-1; D may be TRBD2 (6 bases). Germline V lookup: CDR1 DFQATT, CDR2 SNEGSKA (reference sequence). The CDR3 is made up of 17 amino acids. CDR3 sequence: CSARDPETSFSGSDRGF. DNA for the CDR3: TGCAGTGCTAGAGATCCAGAAACTAGCTTCTCGGGGAGTGATCGAGGCTTC.

On this clonotype itself: Germline and junction disagree at one end, which may indicate a read error. This chain links TRBV20-1 with TRBJ2-5; weak D call: TRBD2 (5 bases). Germline V gene data show CDR1 as DFQATT and CDR2 as SNEGSKA (reference sequence). This CDR3 spans 15 amino acids. CDR3 residues: CSARDPGWSGETQYF. CDR3 in DNA: TGCAGTGCTAGAGATCCGGGGTGGTCCGGGGAGACCCAGTATTTC.

Comments on this clonotype: The germline gene is not matched at one end of the junction; a read error may be the cause. V usage is TRBV25-1 and J usage is TRBJ2-5; D is undetermined. CDR1 is MGHDK and CDR2 is SYGVNS in the germline V gene. The CDR3 runs to 16 residues. DNA for the CDR3: TGTGTCAGCAGTGAATATAGTTTTTCGTCGCGTCAGACCCAGTACTTC. It translates to CVSSEYSFSSRQTQYF.

As regards this clonotype: One end of the junction fails to match germline, which may point to a read error. J is TRBJ1-1 and V is TRBV6-2 or TRBV6-3; 7 positions agree with TRBD1. Per the germline V gene, CDR1 is MNHEY and CDR2 is SVGEGT. This CDR3 has 15 residues. The CDR3 spells CASSGDRDGYTEALF. The CDR3 DNA reads as TGTGCAAGCAGTGGTGACAGGGACGGGTACACTGAAGCTTTGTTT.

DNA of the CDR3: TGCAGCGTGACTGGGACGATGAACACTGAAGCTTTCTTT. Protein: CSVTGTMNTEAFF. J is TRBJ1-1 and V is TRBV29-1; D may be TRBD1 (5 bases). In germline, CDR1 is SQVTM, CDR2 ANQGSEA. The CDR3 has 13 amino acids. V was shortened by 6 bases and J by 0 bases, with 11 bases between the two germline ends.

The sample holds a few counts of this clonotype. A single base separates this from a much larger clone, so it may be a read error. The chain has TRBV30 and TRBJ1-6; a weak D match, TRBD1 (6 bases). The CDR3 spans 16 residues. Germline CDR1 GTSNPN, CDR2 SVGIG (reference sequence). CDR3 DNA sequence: TGTGTCTGGAGTTCGTTTGGGACAAGTTATAATTCACCCCTCCACTTT. Protein: CVWSSFGTSYNSPLHF.

This clonotype has just a few counts. V and J are TRBV6-1 and TRBJ2-1; 7 positions agree with TRBD2. Germline-derived CDR1 and CDR2 are MNHNS and SASEGT. The V and J ends lost 6 bases and 6 bases, in that order; junction bases with no gene match: 8. The CDR3 loop spans 14 amino acids. The CDR3 DNA is TGTGCCAGCAGCGCCACGGGGACTATCAATGAGCAGTTCTTC. Its protein is CASSATGTINEQFF.

A note on this clonotype: A much larger clone lies one base from this, so it may be a read error. The chain uses TRBV20-1 and TRBJ1-1; TRBD1 matches at 9 bases. This CDR3 has 16 amino acids. CDR1 is DFQATT, CDR2 SNEGSKA, per germline (reference sequence). The CDR3 sequence: CSAPVLGQGLNTEALF. In nucleotides, the CDR3 is TGCAGTGCTCCAGTCCTGGGACAGGGTTTAAACACTGAAGCTCTCTTT.

This clonotype has only one observation. Because it lacks the conserved phenylalanine or tryptophan at the end, this CDR3 is likely a read error. The genes are TRBV11-1 and TRBJ2-1, with D possibly TRBD2 on 6 matching bases. Germline V lookup: CDR1 SGHAT, CDR2 FQDESV (reference sequence). The CDR3 totals 14 residues. CDR3 loop: CASSFGGSYNGQFL. CDR3 nucleotide sequence: TGTGCTAGCAGTTTTGGGGGGTCCTACAATGGGCAGTTCTTA.

The V call is TRBV29-1, the J call TRBJ2-7, with D possibly matching TRBD1 (6 bases). Germline V gene data show CDR1 as SQVTM and CDR2 as ANQGSEA. Trimming took off 8 bases at V and 3 bases at J, with 14 bases between the two ends. This CDR3 comprises 12 residues. The CDR3 reads CSIGIGGYEQYF. CDR3 sequence (DNA): TGCAGCATTGGAATAGGGGGCTACGAGCAGTACTTC.

Points on this clonotype: Being one base from a much bigger clone, this may be a read error. The gene calls are TRBV12-3 or TRBV12-4 and TRBJ2-7, with 7 bases identical to TRBD2. The CDR3 sequence is 15 residues long. The CDR3 DNA follows: TGTCCCAGCACCACGTCGGCTAGCGGCTCCTACGAGCAGTACTTC. It yields the protein CPSTTSASGSYEQYF.

The count of this clonotype is one. In this CDR3 the conserved last residue, phenylalanine or tryptophan, is missing, so a read error is likely. The chain links TRBV4-1 to TRBJ2-7, with D perhaps TRBD1 (6 bases). The CDR3 has 17 amino acids. CDR1 MGHRA and CDR2 YSYEKL come from the germline V gene. The CDR3 DNA reads as TGCGCCAGCAACCAAATTCGGGTTAACAGGGCTACCTACGAGCAGTACATC. Its protein product is CASNQIRVNRATYEQYI.

This chain uses TRBV29-1 with TRBJ1-1; D not resolved. This CDR3 contains 14 residues. The V end lost 4 bases, the J end lost 0 bases, and 12 bases lay between the germline ends. CDR1 is SQVTM and CDR2 is ANQGSEA in the germline V gene. The CDR3 sequence is CSVADTAMNTEAFF. The CDR3 DNA follows: TGCAGCGTTGCAGACACCGCTATGAACACTGAAGCTTTCTTT.

For this clonotype: At one of its ends the junction is not consistent with the germline gene, which may arise from a read error. The gene calls are TRBV24-1 and TRBJ2-1; D not certain. This CDR3 spans 16 amino acids. Germline CDR1 KGHDR, CDR2 SFDVKD. CDR3 sequence (DNA): TGTGCCACCAAGAAGGCCAGCAGCAGATCCTATAATGAGCAGTTCTTC. It is translated as CATKKASSRSYNEQFF.

With regard to this clonotype: Without the conserved terminal phenylalanine or tryptophan, this CDR3 likely stems from a read error. The V gene is TRBV11-2, the J gene TRBJ2-1; D is undetermined. The CDR3 loop spans 15 amino acids. From germline, CDR1 is SGHAT and CDR2 FQNNGV. The ends were cut back, 3 bases at V and 5 bases at J, with 14 bases in the middle. CDR3 nucleotide sequence: TGTGCCAGCAGCTTTATAGCTGAAGGAGACAATGAGCAGTTCCTC. This encodes CASSFIAEGDNEQFL.

Remarks on this clonotype: The junction departs from germline at one end; a sequencing error may be responsible. The chain employs TRBV6-1 and TRBJ1-5; D unresolved. Germline CDR1 and CDR2: MNHNS and SASEGT. This CDR3 comprises 16 residues. The CDR3 DNA reads as TGTGCCAGCAGTGAAATGAGCCAAACTTGCAATCAACCCCAGCATTTT. Translation: CASSEMSQTCNQPQHF.

The chain combines TRBV5-6 with TRBJ1-4, with D possibly TRBD1 on 6 matching bases. The CDR3 is 15 amino acids. Germline V lookup: CDR1 SGHDT, CDR2 YYEEEE. The CDR3 coding sequence is TGTATCAGCAGCCCGATACAGGGTTTGGCTGAAAAACTGTTTTTT. This codes for CISSPIQGLAEKLFF.

The chain couples TRBV19 to TRBJ2-1, with no clear D. Germline V gene sequence: CDR1 LNHDA, CDR2 SQIVND (reference sequence). CDR3 length equals 12 residues. Trimming left V 8 bases short and J 9 bases short, with 14 bases between. CDR3 amino acids: CASLGGIGEQFF. The CDR3 bases are TGTGCCAGTCTTGGCGGAATTGGTGAGCAGTTCTTC.

Worth noting for this clonotype: Germline is not matched at one junction end, which may reflect a read error. V gene TRBV5-4 combines with J gene TRBJ2-6, with a possible D match to TRBD1 (6 bases). The CDR3 runs 18 residues. Germline V lookup: CDR1 SGHNT, CDR2 YYREEE (reference sequence). CDR3 loop: CVSRPDSSRRSGVNVLTF. Written as DNA, the CDR3 is TGTGTCAGCAGACCGGACAGCTCCAGACGATCTGGGGTCAACGTCCTGACTTTC.

The chain joins TRBV7-9 to TRBJ2-4, with TRBD1 matching over 10 bases. The germline CDR1 and CDR2 sequences are SEHNR and FQNEAQ (reference sequence). The CDR3 totals 15 residues. After removal of 5 bases from V and 10 bases from J, the junction contained 11 bases not matched to a gene. CDR3 amino acids: CASSASHGTGEIQYF. The CDR3 region has the DNA TGTGCCAGCAGCGCGAGTCACGGGACAGGGGAGATTCAGTACTTC.

In its sample, this clonotype was seen once. The CDR3 reads CASSRLPEDEQFF. Written as DNA, the CDR3 is TGTGCCAGCAGCCGACTACCAGAGGATGAGCAGTTCTTC. The V gene is TRBV12-3 or TRBV12-4, the J gene TRBJ2-1, with a tentative D call TRBD2 (5 bases). V lost 6 bases and J lost 8, with 14 bases in between. The CDR3 spans 13 residues.